This T cell receptor beta chain was recorded in a study of shared clonotypes between healthy human individuals. The sorted-subset replicate PCRs were given around 200 ng DNA, which is 30,000 or so T cell genomes. The protocol was immunoSEQ multiplex PCR, while the TCRdb copy is restricted to in-frame clones and leaves out a portion. Counted here are approximately 1.5 million clones, approximately 98.5% occurring once; the ten biggest clones make up around 0.38%. In regard to this clone: Antigen unknown.

General study findings and limits: Rarefaction showed sorted-subset sequencing was incomplete despite large depth.

Trimming removed 0 bases at V and 0 bases at J, with 10 bases between. CDR1 and CDR2 (germline): SGHRS, YFSETQ. The CDR3 has 16 amino acids. Splitting the CD4+ cells yielded a CD45RA+ naive subset and a CD45RA-negative memory subset. The sequencing sample was made of naive CD4+ T cells sorted from blood. Subset defined: CD45RA+ positively selected. The chain links TRBV5-1 to TRBJ1-3; D perhaps matches TRBD1 (6 bases). The receptor's source is a man aged 25-45 years in good health. CDR3 DNA: TGCGCCAGCAGCTTGGGCTGGACAGCCTCTGGAAACACCATATATTTT. Its protein product is CASSLGWTASGNTIYF.